The source of this T cell receptor (beta chain) is a study of blood T cells in healthy people across ages. Study results and limitations: TCR beta diversity correlated strongly with naive T cell percentage. Donors of long life had a larger count of naive CD4+ cells and greater diversity than aged donors.

To note about this clonotype: Its antigen is unknown.

Each individual donor underwent a draw of around 9.8 milliliters of peripheral blood. A sample-barcoded 5' primer and a J-beta primer mix were used in a second PCR of roughly 7 to 11 cycles. TCRdb redid the calling of the 5' RACE reads with MiXCR, one entry per CDR3 protein. Among 1.5 million to 2 million distinct CDR3 sequences listed, about 50% were seen once. From germline, CDR1 is DFQATT and CDR2 SNEGSKA (reference sequence). V shed 6 bases, J shed 4 bases, and the junction held 5 bases outside the gene matches. The CDR3 sequence is 12 residues long. This TCR came from a middle-aged woman in good health. The sample consisted of blood. The J gene is TRBJ1-1, the V gene TRBV20-1; 7 bases align to TRBD1. This CDR3 reads CSAHRGPTEAFF. In DNA form, the CDR3 reads TGCAGTGCACACAGGGGTCCCACTGAAGCTTTCTTT.